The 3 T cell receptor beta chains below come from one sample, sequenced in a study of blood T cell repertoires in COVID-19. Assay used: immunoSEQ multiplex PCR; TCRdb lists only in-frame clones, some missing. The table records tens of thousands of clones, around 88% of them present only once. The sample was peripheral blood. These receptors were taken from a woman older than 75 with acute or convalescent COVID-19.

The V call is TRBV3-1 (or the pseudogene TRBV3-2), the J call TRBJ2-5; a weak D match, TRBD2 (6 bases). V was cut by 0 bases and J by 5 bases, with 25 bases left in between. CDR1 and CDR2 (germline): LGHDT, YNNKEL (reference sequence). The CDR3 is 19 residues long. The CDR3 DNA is TGTGCCAGCAGCCAAGACGGGCTGGGGCAGACGCTTGGGAGGGAGACCCAGTACTTC. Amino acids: CASSQDGLGQTLGRETQYF.

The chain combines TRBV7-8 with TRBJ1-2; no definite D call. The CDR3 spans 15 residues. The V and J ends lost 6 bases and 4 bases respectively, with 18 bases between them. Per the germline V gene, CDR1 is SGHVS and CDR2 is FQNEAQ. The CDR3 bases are TGTGCCAGCAGTGTGAAGGGAGGGTCGACCTATGGCTACACCTTC. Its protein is CASSVKGGSTYGYTF.

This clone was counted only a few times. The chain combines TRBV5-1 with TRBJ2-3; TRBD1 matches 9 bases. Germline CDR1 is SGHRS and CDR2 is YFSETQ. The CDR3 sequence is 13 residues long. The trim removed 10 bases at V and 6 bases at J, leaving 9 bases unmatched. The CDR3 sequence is CAGRDREGDTQYF. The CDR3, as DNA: TGCGCCGGCCGGGACAGGGAGGGGGATACGCAGTATTTT. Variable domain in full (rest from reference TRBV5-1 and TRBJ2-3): KAGVTQTPRYLIKTRGQQVTLSCSPISGHRSVSWYQQTPGQGLQFLFEYFSETQRNKGNFPGRFSGRQFSNSRSEMNVSTLELGDSALYLCAGRDREGDTQYFGPGTRLTVL.